One T cell receptor beta chain is described in this entry. The antigen is undetermined. TCRdb analysed the reads with MiXCR anew, one entry per CDR3 protein. In the table there are about 60,000 distinct CDR3 sequences, roughly 50% of which are singletons. The CDR3 contains 15 residues. Germline V gene data show CDR1 as DFQATT and CDR2 as SNEGSKA (reference sequence). V was clipped by 2 bases and J by 5 bases; unmatched bases: 7. These data come from a study of type 1 regulatory T cells. The receptor's source is a human donor in good health. Material for sequencing was cultured non-Tr1 T cells, either the whole culture or a sorted T cell fraction (not recorded which). V is TRBV20-1 and J is TRBJ2-7; 12 nucleotides agree with TRBD2. The CDR3 here is CSARPLAGGPNEQYF. CDR3 coding DNA: TGCAGTGCTAGACCACTAGCGGGGGGACCAAACGAGCAGTACTTC.